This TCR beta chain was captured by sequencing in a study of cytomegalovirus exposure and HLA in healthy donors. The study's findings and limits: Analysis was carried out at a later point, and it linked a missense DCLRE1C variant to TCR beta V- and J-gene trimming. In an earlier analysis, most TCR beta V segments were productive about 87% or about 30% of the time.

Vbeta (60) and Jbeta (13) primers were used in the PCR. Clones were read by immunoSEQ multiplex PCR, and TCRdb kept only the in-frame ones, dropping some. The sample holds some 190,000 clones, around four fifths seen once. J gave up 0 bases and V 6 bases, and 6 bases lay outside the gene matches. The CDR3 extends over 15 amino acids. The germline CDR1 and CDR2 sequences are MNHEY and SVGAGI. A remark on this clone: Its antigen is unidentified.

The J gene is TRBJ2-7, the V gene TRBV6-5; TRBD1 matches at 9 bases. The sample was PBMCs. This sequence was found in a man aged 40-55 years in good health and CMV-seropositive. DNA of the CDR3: TGTGCCAGCAGGAGCACAGGGGGCCTCTCCTACGAGCAGTACTTC. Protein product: CASRSTGGLSYEQYF.